The sequence of this T cell receptor (beta chain) was determined in a study of T cells after yellow fever vaccination. Regarding the study as a whole: Contaminants from the bulk population, in the form of abundant clonotypes, could be found in FACS-sorted repertoires.

A process of 5'RACE template switching, which added a universal primer site and UMIs, was used to make TCR cDNA. TCRdb fed the 5' RACE reads into MiXCR, producing one record per CDR3 protein. The sample shows 450,000 to 600,000 distinct CDR3 sequences, roughly 12% of them seen only once. The germline CDR1 and CDR2 sequences are SGHDT and YYEEEE. V lost 4 bases, J lost 4 bases, and 26 bases lay in between. The CDR3 loop spans 18 amino acids. In its sample, this clonotype was seen a few times. Its antigen is currently unknown. This TCR came from a man younger than 40 who received the YFV17D yellow fever vaccine. The V call is TRBV5-6, the J call TRBJ2-5; no clear D. Material: PBMCs, obtained on the day of the yellow fever booster vaccination. DNA of the CDR3: TGTGCCAGCAGCCTCCGGGCGGCTTTAGAGGTCTTGGGAGAGACCCAGTACTTC. This gives the protein CASSLRAALEVLGETQYF.